The 14 T cell receptor beta chains below were found in one sample sequenced in a study of blood T cells in healthy people across ages. PCR was performed a second time for roughly 7 to 11 cycles using a sample-barcoded 5' primer and a J-beta primer mix. TCRdb processed the 5' RACE reads anew with MiXCR; each CDR3 protein has one entry. The sample contains over 950,000 distinct CDR3 sequences, around two fifths of which appear only once. Sequenced sample: blood. These receptors were obtained from a man aged 18 to 30 in good health.

J is TRBJ2-7 and V is TRBV30; 7 bases are a match to TRBD1. The CDR3 runs to 14 residues. Germline values: CDR1 GTSNPN, CDR2 SVGIG (reference sequence). The CDR3 DNA is TGTGCTCTCCATCCCGACAGGGACTCCTACGAGCAGTACTTC. It translates to CALHPDRDSYEQYF.

The V gene is TRBV7-8, the J gene TRBJ2-7; TRBD2 aligns across 11 bases. Germline V gene lookup returns CDR1 SGHVS and CDR2 FQNEAQ. Unmatched junction bases numbered 5, after V lost 5 bases and J lost 2 bases. The length of the CDR3 is 15 residues. CDR3 protein: CASSKLAGETYEQYF. The CDR3 DNA is TGTGCCAGCAGCAAACTAGCGGGGGAAACCTACGAGCAGTACTTC.

This clonotype appeared once. A much more abundant neighbour one base away suggests this may be a read error. The missing conserved phenylalanine or tryptophan at the end of this CDR3 makes a read error likely. The gene calls are TRBV6-5 and TRBJ2-1; D possibly corresponds to TRBD1 (6 bases). The CDR3 spans 14 residues. The germline V and J ends were trimmed by 5 bases and 2 bases, with 10 bases remaining between them. Germline V lookup: CDR1 MNHEY, CDR2 SVGAGI. The CDR3 DNA follows: TGTGCCAGCAGTACAGGGCAAGCCTACAATGAGCAGTTCTCC. Its translation is CASSTGQAYNEQFS.

The V and J genes are TRBV12-5 and TRBJ2-2; 11 bases are shared with TRBD2. Germline loops: CDR1 LGHNT, CDR2 FRNRAP. The CDR3 covers 16 residues. The ends lost 1 base at V and 4 bases at J; junction bases unmatched: 2. The CDR3 DNA is TGTGCTAGTGGTTTGGCAGGACTAGCGGGCACCGGGGAGCTGTTTTTT. Encoded protein: CASGLAGLAGTGELFF.

V and J are TRBV11-1 and TRBJ2-1; possible D gene TRBD1, 6 bases. Germline V gene data show CDR1 as SGHAT and CDR2 as FQDESV (reference sequence). The ends were cut back, 3 bases at V and 8 bases at J, with 14 bases in the middle. The CDR3 is 14 amino acids. For the CDR3, the DNA is TGTGCCAGCAGCTTGGACAGTCGTTTGGATGAGCAGTTCTTC. It yields the protein CASSLDSRLDEQFF.

The chain employs TRBV5-6 and TRBJ2-1; unclear D gene. The J call may be in error: the DNA end matches TRBJ2-7 better. Germline V CDR1 and CDR2: SGHDT, YYEEEE. This CDR3 has 13 residues. CDR3 DNA: TGTGCCAGCAGCGCAGACTCCTACAATGAGCAGTACTTC. Protein sequence: CASSADSYNEQYF.

The rearrangement joins TRBV9 to TRBJ2-2; weak D call: TRBD1 (6 bases). Germline CDR1 is SGDLS and CDR2 is YYNGEE. The CDR3 runs 15 residues. V was pared by 4 bases and J by 2 bases, with 12 bases between. The CDR3 loop is CASSSWGHNTGELFF. In DNA form, the CDR3 reads TGTGCCAGCAGCTCATGGGGACATAACACCGGGGAGCTGTTTTTT.

V is TRBV5-1 and J is TRBJ1-5; TRBD1 agrees at 10 bases. The length of the CDR3 is 15 residues. Germline values: CDR1 SGHRS, CDR2 YFSETQ. The V gene end was trimmed by 7 bases and the J gene end by 5 bases; junction bases not matched to a gene: 9. CDR3 coding DNA: TGCGCCAGCCAGCTTGACGGACAGGGGGATCAGCCCCAGCATTTT. This sequence encodes CASQLDGQGDQPQHF.

This clonotype turned up a few times. V usage is TRBV9 and J usage is TRBJ2-1; weak D call: TRBD1 (6 bases). CDR1 and CDR2 (germline): SGDLS, YYNGEE. V was shortened by 1 base and J by 10 bases, with 12 bases between the two germline ends. This CDR3 spans 13 amino acids. This CDR3 reads CASSVFGGGEQFF. DNA for the CDR3: TGTGCCAGCAGCGTATTTGGGGGCGGGGAGCAGTTCTTC.

This clonotype was recorded a few times. The chain has TRBV29-1 and TRBJ1-2; unclear D gene. In germline, CDR1 is SQVTM, CDR2 ANQGSEA. Trimming took off 4 bases at V and 5 bases at J, with 14 bases between the two ends. The length of the CDR3 is 13 residues. This CDR3 reads CSVVEGWRYGYTF. The CDR3 coding sequence is TGCAGCGTTGTGGAGGGTTGGAGATATGGCTACACCTTC.

This rearrangement joins TRBV25-1 to TRBJ1-1; perhaps TRBD1 as D (5 bases). V was cut by 8 bases and J by 5 bases, with 21 bases left in between. The CDR3 is 15 amino acids. Germline CDR1 and CDR2: MGHDK and SYGVNS. The CDR3 bases are TGTGCCAGCGGAAAGTGGGGCGGGGCGAGGACTGAAGCTTTCTTT. This sequence encodes CASGKWGGARTEAFF.

The chain couples TRBV12-3 or TRBV12-4 to TRBJ2-2; D is perhaps TRBD1 or TRBD2 (5 bases each). V was clipped by 4 bases and J by 6 bases, with 21 bases between them. The CDR3 is made up of 17 amino acids. The CDR3 DNA reads TGTGCCAGCAGTTCACGGGGCGGGCCAACTCGGCCCGGGGAGCTGTTTTTT. Translated: CASSSRGGPTRPGELFF.

About this clonotype itself: This sequence may be a read error, since a much larger clone differs from it by one base. This chain connects TRBV20-1 to TRBJ2-7, with D maybe TRBD1 (5 bases). The V gene's germline CDR1 is DFQATT and CDR2 SNEGSKA (reference sequence). The CDR3 covers 14 residues. The CDR3 region is CSARSTQATYGQYF. The CDR3 bases are TGCAGTGCTAGAAGCACACAGGCCACCTACGGGCAGTACTTC.

The chain recombines TRBV12-3 or TRBV12-4 with TRBJ2-1; a weak D match, TRBD1 (5 bases). V gave up 6 bases and J gave up 13 bases, with 22 bases separating them. The length of the CDR3 is 14 residues. The DNA for the CDR3 is TGTGCCAGCAGCACTGACCCAGACAGTTCGCCCCAGTTCTTC. It is translated as CASSTDPDSSPQFF.